This TCR beta chain derives from a study of blood T cell repertoires in COVID-19. In the study overall: The United States, Italy and Spain were the sources of the acute and convalescent COVID-19 samples. T cells, B-cell-depleted T cells, or PBMCs provided the cDNA or gDNA that served as material.

This CDR3 is 21 amino acids long. CDR1 is MNHEY, CDR2 SVGEGT, per germline. The ends lost 0 bases at V and 0 bases at J; junction bases unmatched: 17. The age range of participants was about 18 to 100 years, with residence in about two dozen US areas. Assay used: immunoSEQ multiplex PCR; TCRdb lists only in-frame clones, some missing. The table records 300,000 to 400,000 clones, roughly nine tenths of them present only once. This clonotype originated in a man in his sixties who had recovered from COVID-19. The specimen sequenced was PBMCs or T cells enriched from blood (not recorded which). The V and J genes are TRBV6-2 or TRBV6-3 and TRBJ2-1, with 7 bases fitting TRBD2. The CDR3 spells CASSYSNPPGRGISSYNEQFF. As DNA, the CDR3 is TGTGCCAGCAGTTACTCAAACCCGCCCGGGCGGGGGATAAGCTCCTACAATGAGCAGTTCTTC.